This entry lists 9 T cell receptor beta chains sequenced from one sample in a study of CXCR3-negative and CXCR3-positive naive CD8 T cells (dated by TCRdb to the late 2010s). This sample was sequenced with a NextSeq 550. The Human TCR Profiling Kit (MiLaboratory) was used to prepare UMI-labeled 5' RACE TRB cDNA libraries. TCRdb reprocessed the reads and lists each CDR3 protein sequence as a single entry, with no DNA. Per the sample table, the count is about 150,000 distinct CDR3 sequences. The biggest ten clones account for 0.45% to 0.6% of the sample. Study-wide findings and limitations: Compared with CXCR3-negative naive cells, CXCR3-positive naive cells had TRB CDR3s with higher hydrophobicity (lower Kidera factor 4), lower energy, and higher strength and volume indices.

No antigen has been assigned to these receptors. The sequencing sample was made of naive CXCR3+ CD8+ T cells from blood. The sample's cell subset or site label, in plain terms: CD45RO-CCR7+CD27+CD95- naive CD8+ T cells expressing CXCR3 (TNR3+). Receptors originate from a human donor in good health. Some clones in this sample may be carry-over from other donors' samples.

This chain joins TRBV6-2 or TRBV6-3 and TRBJ2-1; lacking DNA, the TRBD2 call made by TCRdb goes unchecked. This CDR3 is built from 16 residues. The germline V gene encodes CDR1 MNHEY and CDR2 SVGEGT. CDR3 sequence reads: CASSGPSGGPYNEQFF.

The V gene is TRBV6-1, the J gene TRBJ2-7; there is no DNA to check the TCRdb D call of TRBD2. CDR3 length: 16 residues. Germline CDR1 MNHNS, CDR2 SASEGT. CDR3 in amino acids: CASRAGLAGGFDEQYF.

The chain employs TRBV4-3 and TRBJ2-2; checking the TCRdb D call of TRBD1 is not possible without DNA. Looked up from germline, CDR1 is LGHNA and CDR2 is YSLEER. The CDR3 totals 18 residues. CDR3 in amino acids: CASSQDPPGGGDTGELFF.

The V and J genes are TRBV29-1 and TRBJ2-7; TCRdb gives TRBD1 as the D gene, but with no DNA this cannot be confirmed. Germline loops: CDR1 SQVTM, CDR2 ANQGSEA. This CDR3 is built from 12 residues. The CDR3 is CSVESQGDEQYF.

The chain uses TRBV4-1 and TRBJ2-1; absent DNA, TCRdb's TRBD2 call cannot be checked. Germline V gene data show CDR1 as MGHRA and CDR2 as YSYEKL. The CDR3 length is 13 residues. CDR3 amino acids: CASSQGGVGEQFF.

The chain employs TRBV7-2 and TRBJ2-7; no DNA is available, so the TRBD2 call from TCRdb remains unchecked. The germline V gene has CDR1 SGHTA and CDR2 FQGNSA. The CDR3 runs to 16 residues. This chain's CDR3 is CASSPSGSGASYEQYF.

The V call is TRBV7-9, the J call TRBJ1-2. This CDR3 is 14 amino acids long. Germline V CDR1 and CDR2: SEHNR, FQNEAQ (reference sequence). The CDR3 reads CASSLFGHRDGYTF.

CDR3: CASSQLGQMNTEAFF. J is TRBJ1-1 and V is TRBV28; TCRdb picks TRBD1, but there is no DNA to check that call. The germline gives CDR1 MDHEN, CDR2 SYDVKM. The CDR3 length is 15 residues. The full variable domain, in which reference TRBV28 and TRBJ1-1 provide the parts outside the CDR3, is DVKVTQSSRYLVKRTGEKVFLECVQDMDHENMFWYRQDPGLGLRLIYFSYDVKMKEKGDIPEGYSVSREKKERFSLILESASTNQTSMYLCASSQLGQMNTEAFFGQGTRLTVV.

The chain has TRBV9 and TRBJ2-7; TCRdb picks TRBD1, but there is no DNA to check that call. This CDR3 has 17 residues. CDR1 is SGDLS and CDR2 is YYNGEE in the germline V gene. Here the CDR3 reads CASSVGSLGQGGSAQYF.